This entry features one T cell receptor (beta chain) sequence. This sample is drawn from a study of control samples from healthy donors and cancer patients. TCRdb keeps only in-frame clones here, not all; method: immunoSEQ multiplex PCR. The ten top clones account for 2.2%, within a sample of fewer than 200,000 clones. Germline CDR1 and CDR2: MDHEN and SYDVKM. The germline V and J ends were trimmed by 6 bases and 4 bases, with 18 bases remaining between them. CDR3 length equals 15 residues. Sequencing was done on a sample of blood. The chain combines TRBV28 with TRBJ1-2; TRBD1 is a possible D gene (5 bases). The sequence was obtained from a woman under 40 in good health. This CDR3 reads CASSSPAQGRYGYTF. The CDR3 coding sequence is TGTGCCAGCAGCTCCCCCGCCCAGGGCCGCTATGGCTACACCTTC.